This TCR beta chain comes out of a study of identical twins. Via MiXCR, TCRdb re-called the 5' RACE reads, giving one row per CDR3 protein. The table includes approximately 600,000 distinct CDR3 sequences, under 8.5% detected once. Healthy Caucasian donors formed the entire cohort. Germline CDR1 and CDR2: LGHDT and YNNKEL (reference sequence). The CDR3 runs 13 residues. V trimming: 3 bases; J trimming: 8 bases; junction bases outside the gene matches: 2. This same sample was also taken into another study, of yellow fever vaccine responses in identical twins.

This rearrangement joins TRBV3-1 to TRBJ2-1, with 9 bases lining up with TRBD1. Material: PBMCs. This sequence was found in a young woman in good health. The CDR3 DNA follows: TGTGCCAGCAGCCAGGGACAGGGAGATGAGCAGTTCTTC. This sequence encodes CASSQGQGDEQFF.